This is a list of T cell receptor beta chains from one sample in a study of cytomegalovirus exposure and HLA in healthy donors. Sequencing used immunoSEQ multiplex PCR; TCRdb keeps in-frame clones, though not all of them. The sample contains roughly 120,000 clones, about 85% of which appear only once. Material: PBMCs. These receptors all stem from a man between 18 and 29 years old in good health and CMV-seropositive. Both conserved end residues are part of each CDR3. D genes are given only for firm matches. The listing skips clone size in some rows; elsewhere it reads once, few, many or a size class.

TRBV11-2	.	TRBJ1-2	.	TGTGCCAGCAGCTTAGATGGAGGTGGGGGCTTCTATGGCTACACCTTC	CASSLDGGGGFYGYTF
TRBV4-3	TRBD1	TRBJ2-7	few	TGCGCCAGCAGCCAGGCAGCCGGGACAGGGGGGTACGAGCAGTACTTC	CASSQAAGTGGYEQYF
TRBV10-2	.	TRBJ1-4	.	TGCGCCAGCGGGCCCCTCCCTAATGAAAAACTGTTTTTT	CASGPLPNEKLFF
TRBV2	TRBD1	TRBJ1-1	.	TGTGCCAGCAGCTACTTTGGACAGGCGAACACTGAAGCTTTCTTT	CASSYFGQANTEAFF
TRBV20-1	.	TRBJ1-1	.	TGCAGTGCTAGAGAGGCCACTGAAGCTTTCTTT	CSAREATEAFF
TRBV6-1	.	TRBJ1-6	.	TGTGCCAGCAGTAAATCAGGCACCAATAATTCACCCCTCCACTTT	CASSKSGTNNSPLHF
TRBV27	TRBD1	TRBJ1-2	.	TGTGCCAGCGGTACAGGGGGCGGTGGTAGCTACACCTTC	CASGTGGGGSYTF
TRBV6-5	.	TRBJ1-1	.	TGTGCCAGCAAGGTGACAGCCCGAGGGAACACTGAAGCTTTCTTT	CASKVTARGNTEAFF
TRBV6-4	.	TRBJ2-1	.	TGTGCCAGCAGTGACGCGGCAGGGGACTACAATGAGCAGTTCTTC	CASSDAAGDYNEQFF
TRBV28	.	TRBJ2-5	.	TGTGCCAGCAGTTTAGCGGGAGAGACCCAGTACTTC	CASSLAGETQYF
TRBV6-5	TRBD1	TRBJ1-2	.	TGTGCCAGCAGGGACAGGGTGAATGGCTACACCTTC	CASRDRVNGYTF
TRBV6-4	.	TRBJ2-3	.	TGTGCCAGCAGTGACTCTGCGGGGTCAACAGATACGCAGTATTTT	CASSDSAGSTDTQYF
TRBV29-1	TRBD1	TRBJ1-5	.	TGCAGCGTTATAGTCGGGACAGGGCATCAGCCCCAGCATTTT	CSVIVGTGHQPQHF
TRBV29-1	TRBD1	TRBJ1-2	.	TGCAGCGTTGGGACAGGGTTTGAGTATGGCTACACCTTC	CSVGTGFEYGYTF
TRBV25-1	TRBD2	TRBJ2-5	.	TGTGCCAGCAGCCTAAGCGGGGCAGGGCAAGAGACCCAGTACTTC	CASSLSGAGQETQYF
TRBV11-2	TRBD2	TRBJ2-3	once	TGTGCCAGCAGCCTCCCCCCCGGACTAGCGGGGGACCTGACAGATACGCAGTATTTT	CASSLPPGLAGDLTDTQYF
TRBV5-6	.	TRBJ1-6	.	TGTGCCAGCAGCCACACCCAAATCGACAGAAGATCACCCCTCCACTTT	CASSHTQIDRRSPLHF
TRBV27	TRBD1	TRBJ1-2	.	TGTGCCAGCAGTTCACGAATGGCCGTTCCGGGACAGATTAACTATGGCTACACCTTC	CASSSRMAVPGQINYGYTF
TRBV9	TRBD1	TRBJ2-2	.	TGTGCCAGCAGCGAGGGACAGGGTACCGGGGAGCTGTTTTTT	CASSEGQGTGELFF
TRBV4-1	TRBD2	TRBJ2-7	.	TGCGCCAGCAGCCAAGGTCCCGGGACTAGCACCTACGAGCAGTACTTC	CASSQGPGTSTYEQYF
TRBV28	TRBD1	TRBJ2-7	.	TGTGCCAGCAGATCCAGGGGGCTTGAGCAGTACTTC	CASRSRGLEQYF
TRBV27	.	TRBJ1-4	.	TGTGCCAGCAGTCCCCTGGGGGGAGATGAAAAACTGTTTTTT	CASSPLGGDEKLFF
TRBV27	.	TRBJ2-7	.	TGTGCCAGCAGTCCCCGGACTTGGAATTACGAGCAGTACTTC	CASSPRTWNYEQYF
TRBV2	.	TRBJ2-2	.	TGTGCCAGCAGTCAAACCGGGGAGCTGTTTTTT	CASSQTGELFF
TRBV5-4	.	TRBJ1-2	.	TGTGCCAGCAGCCAGACGGGACTCCGCTATGGCTACACCTTC	CASSQTGLRYGYTF
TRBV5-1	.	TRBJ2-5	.	TGCGCCAGCAGCTTGATTCCGGCGGACCAAGAGACCCAGTACTTC	CASSLIPADQETQYF
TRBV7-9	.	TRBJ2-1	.	TGTGCCAGCAGCTTTGAGGAGGACAATGAGCAGTTCTTC	CASSFEEDNEQFF
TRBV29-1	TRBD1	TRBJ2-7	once	TGCAGCGTTGTACAGGGGATTCTTAACGAGCAGTACTTC	CSVVQGILNEQYF
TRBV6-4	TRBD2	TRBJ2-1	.	TGTGCCAGCAGTGACAGAGCGGGAGATTACAATGAGCAGTTCTTC	CASSDRAGDYNEQFF
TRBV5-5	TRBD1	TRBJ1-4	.	TGTGCCAGCAGCCCTGACAGGGGGAATAATGAAAAACTGTTTTTT	CASSPDRGNNEKLFF
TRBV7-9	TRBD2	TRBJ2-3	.	TGTGCCAGCAGCTTATTAGTGGCTAGCGGGGGAGCAGATACGCAGTATTTT	CASSLLVASGGADTQYF
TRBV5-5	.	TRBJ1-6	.	TGTGCCAGCAGCTTTCGTTGGGGGCTACCGCAGAATTCACCCCTCCACTTT	CASSFRWGLPQNSPLHF
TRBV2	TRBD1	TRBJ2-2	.	TGTCAGACAGGGAAAAACACCGGGGAGCTGTTTTTT	CQTGKNTGELFF
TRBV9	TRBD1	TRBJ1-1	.	TGTGCCAGCAGCGTTAGGCAGGGGGGCCCGGCTTTCTTT	CASSVRQGGPAFF
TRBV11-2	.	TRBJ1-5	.	TGTGCCAGCAGCCCCATACCGGGTCAGCCCCAGCATTTT	CASSPIPGQPQHF
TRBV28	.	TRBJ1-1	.	TGTGCCAGCAGCCCCGGGGTAGCTGAAGCTTTCTTT	CASSPGVAEAFF
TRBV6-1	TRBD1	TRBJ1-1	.	TGTGCCAGCAAGGGACAGCCGAACACTGAAGCTTTCTTT	CASKGQPNTEAFF
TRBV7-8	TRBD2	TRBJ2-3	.	TGTGCCAGCAGCCCCGGGACTACCTACACAGATACGCAGTATTTT	CASSPGTTYTDTQYF
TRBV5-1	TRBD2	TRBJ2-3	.	TGCGCCAGCAGCACCCCACCGGGGGGGCGCGGAGATACGCAGTATTTT	CASSTPPGGRGDTQYF
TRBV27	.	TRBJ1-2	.	TGTGCCAGCAGTTTAAGCAGGGAAGGGTATGCTGGCTACACCTTC	CASSLSREGYAGYTF
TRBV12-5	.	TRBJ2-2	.	TGTGCTAGTGGTCCTGGCACGAACACCGGGGAGCTGTTTTTT	CASGPGTNTGELFF
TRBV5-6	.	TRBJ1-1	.	TGTGCCAGCAGCTTAGGGAGAAACACTGAAGCTTTCTTT	CASSLGRNTEAFF
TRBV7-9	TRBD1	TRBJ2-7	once	TGTGCCAGCAGCTTCACTCGGGACAGGGGGTCGGATGAGCAGTACTTC	CASSFTRDRGSDEQYF
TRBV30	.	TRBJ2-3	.	TGTGCCTGGAGTTCCGGGACTCCAACAGATACGCAGTATTTT	CAWSSGTPTDTQYF
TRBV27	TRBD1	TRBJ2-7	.	TGTGCCAGCAGTCCATCTGGGACAGGGGTGCAGTACTTC	CASSPSGTGVQYF
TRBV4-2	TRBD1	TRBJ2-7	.	TGTGCCAGCAGCCAAGTCACCGGGACAGGGGGCTACGAGCAGTACTTC	CASSQVTGTGGYEQYF
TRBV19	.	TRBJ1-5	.	TGTGCCAGTAGTATTGGACACTATAGCAATCAGCCCCAGCATTTT	CASSIGHYSNQPQHF
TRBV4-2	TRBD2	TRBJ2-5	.	TGTGCCAGCAGCCAAGACGGGCGGGGGGGTCAAGAGACCCAGTACTTC	CASSQDGRGGQETQYF